The 25 T cell receptor beta chains reported below all come from one sample, sequenced in a study of OX40 agonist ivuxolimab in advanced cancers. Library method: the immunoSEQ multiplex PCR assay. TCRdb carries this immuneACCESS record with in-frame sequences only. Its versions omit some clonotypes, under half of them owing to an unresolved V gene in the studies checked, with the rest unexplained. The sample yields about 66,000 clones; roughly four fifths were counted once. In total, the top ten clones hold 2% to 2.5% of the sample. Specimen: CD4+ or CD8+ T cells sorted from blood, collected in a trial of the OX40 agonist ivuxolimab. The source of these receptors is an adult with an advanced solid tumor such as melanoma, head and neck, liver or kidney cancer.

This chain joins TRBV5-4 and TRBJ2-2; 8 bases agree with TRBD1. Trimming took 4 bases from V and 3 from J; bases not matched to a gene: 5. This CDR3 is 15 amino acids long. Germline-derived CDR1 and CDR2 are SGHNT and YYREEE (reference sequence). In DNA, the CDR3 is TGTGCCAGCAGCAAGGGACAGGATTACACCGGGGAGCTGTTTTTT. Translation: CASSKGQDYTGELFF.

V usage is TRBV29-1 and J usage is TRBJ1-1; the D gene is possibly TRBD1 (5 bases). V was clipped by 3 bases and J by 6 bases, with 5 bases between them. The V gene's germline CDR1 is SQVTM and CDR2 ANQGSEA. The CDR3 consists of 10 residues. CDR3 in amino acids: CSVEGPEAFF. DNA of the CDR3: TGCAGCGTTGAGGGGCCTGAAGCTTTCTTT.

V is TRBV7-8 and J is TRBJ2-7; 13 nucleotides align to TRBD2. The CDR3 spans 16 residues. The V gene end was trimmed by 0 bases and the J gene end by 9 bases; junction bases not matched to a gene: 8. Per germline, CDR1 SGHVS and CDR2 FQNEAQ. CDR3 in DNA: TGTGCCAGCAGCTTAGCGCCGACTAGCGGGGGGCGAGTGCAGTACTTC. Amino acid sequence: CASSLAPTSGGRVQYF. The complete variable domain, with remaining parts taken from reference TRBV7-8 and TRBJ2-7, reads GAGVSQSPRYKVAKRGQDVALRCDPISGHVSLFWYQQALGQGPEFLTYFQNEAQLDKSGLPSDRFFAERPEGSVSTLKIQRTQQEDSAVYLCASSLAPTSGGRVQYFGPGTRLTVT.

The J gene is TRBJ2-1, the V gene TRBV7-2; D is perhaps TRBD2 (6 bases). This CDR3 has 17 residues. Germline CDR1 is SGHTA and CDR2 is FQGNSA. Between the trimmed V and J ends, which lost 3 bases and 6 bases, there was a span of 21 bases. The CDR3 DNA is TGTGCCAGCAGCTTCACCTCTAGCGCACAAACGACCAATGAGCAGTTCTTC. Encoded protein: CASSFTSSAQTTNEQFF.

This chain connects TRBV27 to TRBJ1-1; 9 bases line up with TRBD1. CDR1 and CDR2 (germline): MNHEY, SMNVEV (reference sequence). CDR3 length: 15 amino acids. With V trimmed by 6 bases and J by 5 bases, 10 bases remained unmatched. CDR3 nucleotides: TGTGCCAGCAGGTCCTTACAGGGGGCGGGTACTGAAGCTTTCTTT. As protein: CASRSLQGAGTEAFF.

The chain joins TRBV28 to TRBJ2-1; 10 bases fit TRBD2. The CDR3 has 18 amino acids. J gave up 6 bases and V 2 bases, and 13 bases lay outside the gene matches. In germline, CDR1 is MDHEN, CDR2 SYDVKM. The CDR3 DNA reads as TGTGCCAGCAGTTTACGGAAACTAGCGGGGAACTTCGCCAATGAGCAGTTCTTC. This codes for CASSLRKLAGNFANEQFF.

This sequence joins TRBV28 and TRBJ2-7; 10 positions match TRBD2. CDR1 is MDHEN, CDR2 SYDVKM, per germline. The CDR3 loop spans 17 amino acids. V gave up 3 bases and J gave up 5 bases; unmatched junction bases: 13. The CDR3 here is CASSLGTELAGGNEQYF. The CDR3 DNA follows: TGTGCCAGCAGTTTGGGGACAGAGTTAGCGGGAGGAAACGAGCAGTACTTC.

Ten or more counts support this clone. The V and J genes are TRBV6-1 and TRBJ1-2; D ambiguous. V lost 0 bases to trimming and J lost 9 bases, with 14 bases between them. The length of the CDR3 is 14 residues. Germline-derived CDR1 and CDR2 are MNHNS and SASEGT. The CDR3 loop is CASSEAGLGGSYTF. The CDR3 DNA reads TGTGCCAGCAGTGAAGCGGGTTTGGGAGGGAGCTACACCTTC.

J is TRBJ1-4 and V is TRBV7-2; a weak D match, TRBD1 (6 bases). Germline V gene sequence: CDR1 SGHTA, CDR2 FQGNSA. The CDR3 consists of 13 residues. With 5 bases removed from V and 8 bases from J, the gap between germline ends came to 12 bases. The chain's CDR3 is CASSPGAGEKLFF. DNA for the CDR3: TGTGCCAGCAGCCCAGGGGCGGGCGAAAAACTGTTTTTT.

This sequence joins TRBV28 and TRBJ1-1; D gene unclear. CDR3 length equals 14 residues. Germline V lookup: CDR1 MDHEN, CDR2 SYDVKM. V dropped 2 bases and J dropped 4 bases, with 11 bases sitting between them. CDR3 protein: CASSLRRLVTEAFF. The CDR3 bases are TGTGCCAGCAGTTTAAGGAGGCTCGTCACTGAAGCTTTCTTT.

The gene calls are TRBV11-3 and TRBJ2-5; a possible D gene is TRBD2 (6 bases). V was clipped by 1 base and J by 5 bases, with 8 bases between them. CDR3 length: 13 amino acids. CDR1 and CDR2 from the germline V gene are SGHNT and YENEEA. The CDR3 sequence: CASSLGRDETQYF. CDR3 bases: TGTGCCAGCAGCTTAGGGCGGGACGAGACCCAGTACTTC.

The rearrangement uses TRBV25-1 and TRBJ2-1; 13 bases match TRBD2. J gave up 4 bases and V 7 bases, and 7 bases lay outside the gene matches. The CDR3 spans 16 residues. Germline values: CDR1 MGHDK, CDR2 SYGVNS. DNA of the CDR3: TGTGCCAGCAAAGCTCCGGGACTAGCGGGATACAATGAGCAGTTCTTC. It is translated as CASKAPGLAGYNEQFF.

The gene calls are TRBV28 and TRBJ2-1, with 7 bases fitting TRBD2. The CDR3 runs to 13 residues. V shed 8 bases, J shed 2 bases, and the junction held 3 bases outside the gene matches. Germline CDR1 and CDR2: MDHEN and SYDVKM. The CDR3 nucleotides are TGTGCCAGCCTACTAGCGACCTACAATGAGCAGTTCTTC. As protein: CASLLATYNEQFF.

By share, this clone counts as medium-sized. The chain combines TRBV5-1 with TRBJ2-7; no firm D call. This CDR3 contains 15 residues. V shed 0 bases and J shed 2 bases, with 12 bases lying between them. CDR1 and CDR2 from the germline V gene are SGHRS and YFSETQ. This CDR3 reads CASSLDGSTTYEQYF. CDR3 sequence (DNA): TGCGCCAGCAGCTTGGATGGATCTACTACCTACGAGCAGTACTTC.

The rearrangement links TRBV19 to TRBJ2-1, with D possibly TRBD2 on 5 matching bases. With 4 bases removed from V and 3 bases from J, the gap between germline ends came to 10 bases. The CDR3 covers 14 residues. Germline V gives CDR1 LNHDA, CDR2 SQIVND (reference sequence). This CDR3 is CASSTQAGYNEQFF. CDR3 in DNA: TGTGCCAGTAGTACGCAGGCGGGCTACAATGAGCAGTTCTTC.

The V call is TRBV11-3, the J call TRBJ1-1; perhaps TRBD1 as D (5 bases). CDR1 SGHNT and CDR2 YENEEA come from the germline V gene. Trimming removed 2 bases from V and 3 bases from J, with 7 bases in between. The CDR3 is made up of 13 amino acids. The CDR3 sequence: CASSLWGDTEAFF. CDR3 nucleotides: TGTGCCAGCAGCTTATGGGGGGACACTGAAGCTTTCTTT.

The chain has TRBV6-5 and TRBJ1-2, with 7 bases lining up with TRBD1. The CDR3 length is 13 residues. Germline values: CDR1 MNHEY, CDR2 SVGAGI. Trimming removed 2 bases from V and 6 bases from J; junction bases left unmatched: 3. This chain's CDR3 is CASSYTGQDGYTF. CDR3 DNA sequence: TGTGCCAGCAGTTACACCGGACAGGATGGCTACACCTTC.

For the CDR3, the DNA is TGTGCCAGCAGTTTAGCGGGATGGCTCCAAGAGACCCAGTACTTC. Amino acids: CASSLAGWLQETQYF. The chain employs TRBV27 and TRBJ2-5, with D possibly matching TRBD2 (6 bases). The CDR3 consists of 15 residues. Trimming took 2 bases from V and 1 from J, leaving 11 bases between them. The V gene's germline CDR1 is MNHEY and CDR2 SMNVEV (reference sequence).

The V gene is TRBV7-2, the J gene TRBJ2-7; D remains ambiguous. Germline CDR1 SGHTA, CDR2 FQGNSA. The CDR3 extends over 17 amino acids. Trimming removed 1 base at V and 0 bases at J, with 16 bases between. The CDR3 reads CASSLVLASASSYEQYF. As DNA, the CDR3 is TGTGCCAGCAGCTTAGTCCTCGCCAGCGCGAGCTCCTACGAGCAGTACTTC.

This sequence joins TRBV19 and TRBJ2-2; D remains ambiguous. Germline-derived CDR1 and CDR2 are LNHDA and SQIVND (reference sequence). Trimming cost V 5 bases and J 1 base, with 11 bases left between them. This CDR3 region has 15 residues. CDR3 sequence reads: CASSHTTWNTGELFF. The CDR3 bases are TGTGCCAGTAGTCACACTACCTGGAACACCGGGGAGCTGTTTTTT.

The J gene is TRBJ2-2, the V gene TRBV5-1, with D unresolved. The CDR3 runs to 15 residues. CDR1 is SGHRS, CDR2 YFSETQ, per germline. The V end lost 1 base, the J end lost 4 bases, and 11 bases lay between the germline ends. In DNA form, the CDR3 reads TGCGCCAGCAGCTTGATAGGTATTACCACCGGGGAGCTGTTTTTT. Residues: CASSLIGITTGELFF.

This chain links TRBV10-3 with TRBJ2-6; D remains unclear. The germline V gene encodes CDR1 ENHRY and CDR2 SYGVKD. This CDR3 contains 16 residues. Trimming removed 6 bases at V and 0 bases at J, with 12 bases between. CDR3 nucleotides: TGTGCCATCAGCCAGGTGGGGTCCTCTGGGGCCAACGTCCTGACTTTC. Protein sequence: CAISQVGSSGANVLTF.

This clone was detected only once. The V gene is TRBV11-2, the J gene TRBJ2-7; the D gene is possibly TRBD2 (7 bases). CDR3 length: 15 amino acids. The V gene's germline CDR1 is SGHAT and CDR2 FQNNGV. V gave up 4 bases and J gave up 5 bases, with 18 bases separating them. The chain's CDR3 is CASSYITGREHEQYF. Here the CDR3 DNA reads TGTGCCAGCAGCTACATAACAGGGAGGGAGCACGAGCAGTACTTC.

This chain joins TRBV10-3 and TRBJ2-7; TRBD1 is a possible D gene (6 bases). This CDR3 has 15 residues. V dropped 6 bases and J dropped 5 bases, with 20 bases sitting between them. Germline CDR1 and CDR2: ENHRY and SYGVKD. The CDR3 region is CAIRVLTLGADEQYF. CDR3 sequence (DNA): TGTGCCATCAGAGTGCTTACGTTGGGGGCCGACGAGCAGTACTTC.

The J gene is TRBJ2-1, the V gene TRBV7-8; the match to TRBD1 covers 8 bases. There are 13 residues in the CDR3. Germline V gene sequence: CDR1 SGHVS, CDR2 FQNEAQ. V trimming: 5 bases; J trimming: 4 bases; junction bases outside the gene matches: 1. Here the CDR3 reads CASSGDRYNEQFF. In DNA, the CDR3 is TGTGCCAGCAGCGGGGACAGGTACAATGAGCAGTTCTTC.